The rows below give T cell receptor beta chains drawn from one sample of a study of Tregs in tolerant kidney transplant recipients. The method was immunoSEQ multiplex PCR; TCRdb's version includes in-frame clones alone and lacks a portion of them. The table records about 77,000 clones, approximately 98% of them present only once. The starting material was CD4+ T cells from blood, obtained before the transplant. The source of these receptors is a human donor who received a combined kidney and bone marrow transplant. Both conserved end residues are part of each CDR3. The D gene is left open where the match is weak. Clone sizes are given selectively: once, few, many, or a class where the clone is expanded.

cdr3_aa cdr3_nt clone_size v_call d_call j_call
CASSRDAGPGELFF TGTGCCAGCAGCAGAGACGCGGGTCCCGGGGAGCTGTTTTTT . TRBV7-2 . TRBJ2-2
CASSSTRTGLLGDTQYF TGTGCCAGCAGCAGCACTCGGACAGGTCTTCTGGGAGATACGCAGTATTTT . TRBV5-6 TRBD1 TRBJ2-3
CASSPQRTGSEQYF TGTGCCAGTAGTCCACAACGGACAGGGTCGGAGCAGTACTTC . TRBV19 TRBD1 TRBJ2-7
CASSLGAYPSYEQYF TGTGCCAGCAGCCTAGGGGCTTACCCCTCCTACGAGCAGTACTTC . TRBV7-4 . TRBJ2-7
CASHVRGAAETQYF TGTGCCAGCCATGTACGGGGGGCGGCAGAGACCCAGTACTTC . TRBV2 . TRBJ2-5
CASSFSEGQYF TGTGCCAGCAGCTTCTCGGAGGGGCAGTACTTC . TRBV7-9 . TRBJ2-7
CASSLGGGYPYYGYTF TGTGCCAGCAGCTTGGGCGGGGGCTACCCCTACTATGGCTACACCTTC . TRBV11-2 . TRBJ1-2
CASSELGSGGSEQFF TGTGCCAGCAGTGAATTGGGTAGCGGGGGGAGTGAGCAGTTCTTC . TRBV25-1 TRBD2 TRBJ2-1
CASSLGLTGGETQYF TGTGCCAGCAGCTTAGGACTAACAGGGGGAGAGACCCAGTACTTC . TRBV7-7 TRBD1 TRBJ2-5
CASSQNPSPGYEQYF TGCGCCAGCAGCCAAAACCCCTCCCCAGGCTACGAGCAGTACTTC . TRBV4-3 . TRBJ2-7
CASRGQGQQETQYF TGTGCCAGCAGAGGACAGGGCCAGCAAGAGACCCAGTACTTC . TRBV2 TRBD1 TRBJ2-5
CASSLEVGRLAGYEQYF TGTGCCAGCAGCTTAGAGGTCGGTCGGCTAGCGGGATACGAGCAGTACTTC once TRBV11-3 TRBD2 TRBJ2-7
CASSFFSQPQHF TGTGCCAGCAGCTTTTTTAGTCAGCCCCAGCATTTT . TRBV5-6 . TRBJ1-5
CASSTPSGGSSEQYF TGTGCCAGCAGCACTCCTAGCGGGGGGTCTTCCGAGCAGTACTTC . TRBV28 TRBD2 TRBJ2-7
CASRTSNYGYTF TGTGCCAGCAGGACATCTAACTATGGCTACACCTTC . TRBV2 . TRBJ1-2
CASSKTRYNEQFF TGTGCCAGCAGTAAGACACGTTACAATGAGCAGTTCTTC . TRBV6-5 . TRBJ2-1
CASSKAQVSNEKLFF TGTGCCAGTAGTAAGGCACAGGTATCTAATGAAAAACTGTTTTTT once TRBV19 . TRBJ1-4
CATRRDRVSYEQYF TGTGCCACCCGCCGGGACAGGGTTTCGTACGAGCAGTACTTC . TRBV15 TRBD1 TRBJ2-7
CASSQARDRPNTGELFF TGTGCCAGCAGCCAAGCGCGGGACAGGCCGAACACCGGGGAGCTGTTTTTT . TRBV11-3 TRBD1 TRBJ2-2
CASTIRQSHSGNTIYF TGTGCCAGCACCATCAGACAGAGTCACTCTGGAAACACCATATATTTT . TRBV28 . TRBJ1-3
CASSMGGGNNQPQHF TGTGCCAGTAGTATGGGAGGGGGGAACAATCAGCCCCAGCATTTT . TRBV19 . TRBJ1-5
CASSSSGSSYNEQFF TGTGCCAGCAGCTCTAGCGGGTCCTCCTACAATGAGCAGTTCTTC . TRBV5-5 TRBD2 TRBJ2-1
CASIMALAPSTQYF TGTGCCAGTATAATGGCACTAGCCCCCTCGACCCAGTACTTC . TRBV5-8 . TRBJ2-5
CASSLGDRETQYF TGTGCCAGCAGCTTGGGGGACAGAGAGACCCAGTACTTC . TRBV11-3 TRBD1 TRBJ2-5
CASSTDRGSYEQYF TGTGCCAGCAGTACCGACAGGGGATCCTACGAGCAGTACTTC . TRBV28 TRBD1 TRBJ2-7
CASSQTGGNSPLHF TGTGCCAGCAGTCAGACAGGGGGTAATTCACCCCTCCACTTT . TRBV6-4 TRBD1 TRBJ1-6
CASTAEGHHNSPLHF TGTGCCAGCACCGCAGAGGGACACCATAATTCACCCCTCCACTTT . TRBV7-9 . TRBJ1-6
CASRRSQGLGWLNTEAFF TGCGCCAGCAGGAGATCACAGGGGCTCGGGTGGCTGAACACTGAAGCTTTCTTT once TRBV5-1 TRBD1 TRBJ1-1
CASSPSVSGANVLTF TGTGCCAGCAGCCCGTCCGTGTCTGGGGCCAACGTCCTGACTTTC once TRBV7-3 . TRBJ2-6
CASLGASSYEQYF TGTGCTAGTCTGGGCGCCAGCTCCTACGAGCAGTACTTC . TRBV12-5 . TRBJ2-7
CASSPTGSGNTIYF TGTGCCAGCAGCCCGACAGGGTCTGGAAACACCATATATTTT . TRBV7-8 TRBD1 TRBJ1-3
CASSQGLAASYEQYF TGTGCCAGCAGCCAGGGACTAGCGGCATCCTACGAGCAGTACTTC . TRBV7-2 TRBD2 TRBJ2-7
CASSHSPGQRNEKLFF TGTGCCAGCAGCCATTCACCGGGACAGAGAAATGAAAAACTGTTTTTT . TRBV5-8 TRBD1 TRBJ1-4
CASSEVGGDSEAFF TGTGCCAGCAGTGAAGTAGGGGGGGACTCAGAAGCTTTCTTT . TRBV6-1 . TRBJ1-1
CASSQVITGRFTLLGYNEQFF TGCGCCAGCAGCCAAGTAATAACCGGTCGGTTTACTCTACTTGGCTACAATGAGCAGTTCTTC . TRBV4-1 . TRBJ2-1
CASSIRQGRTGELFF TGTGCCAGTAGTATCAGGCAGGGAAGAACCGGGGAGCTGTTTTTT . TRBV19 . TRBJ2-2
CASSVAASGGAVSTDTQYF TGTGCCAGCAGCGTAGCGGCTAGCGGGGGGGCCGTGAGCACAGATACGCAGTATTTT . TRBV9 TRBD2 TRBJ2-3
CASSVDTSGGTDTQYF TGTGCCAGCAGCGTAGACACTAGCGGGGGCACAGATACGCAGTATTTT . TRBV9 TRBD2 TRBJ2-3
CASNAGGYNEQFF TGTGCCAGTAACGCGGGGGGGTACAATGAGCAGTTCTTC . TRBV19 TRBD2 TRBJ2-1
CASSRERFLGTEAFF TGTGCCAGCAGCCGTGAGCGGTTTTTGGGCACTGAAGCTTTCTTT . TRBV7-2 . TRBJ1-1
CAWSGDKNTEAFF TGTGCCTGGAGTGGGGACAAGAACACTGAAGCTTTCTTT . TRBV30 . TRBJ1-1
CASSPDGVREKLFF TGCGCCAGCAGCCCCGACGGGGTTAGGGAAAAACTGTTTTTT once TRBV5-1 . TRBJ1-4
CASSISGSSYNEQFF TGTGCCAGCAGCATAAGCGGGAGCTCCTACAATGAGCAGTTCTTC . TRBV7-3 TRBD2 TRBJ2-1
CASRQGNWDIQYF TGTGCCAGCAGGCAGGGGAATTGGGACATTCAGTACTTC . TRBV28 . TRBJ2-4
CASSLRGWDRGRDGYTF TGTGCCAGCAGTTTAAGGGGGTGGGACAGGGGACGAGATGGCTACACCTTC once TRBV28 TRBD1 TRBJ1-2
CASSYSRYNEQFF TGTGCCAGCAGTTACTCTCGGTACAATGAGCAGTTCTTC once TRBV6-5 . TRBJ2-1
CASSYRPGQGVYEQYF TGTGCCAGCAGTTACCGGCCGGGACAGGGAGTCTACGAGCAGTACTTC once TRBV6-6 TRBD1 TRBJ2-7
CASSISGTSGGQETQYF TGTGCCAGTAGTATCTCCGGGACTAGCGGGGGCCAGGAGACCCAGTACTTC . TRBV19 TRBD2 TRBJ2-5
CASSQVRASSSGANVLTF TGCGCCAGCAGCCAGGTGAGGGCCTCATCCTCTGGGGCCAACGTCCTGACTTTC . TRBV4-3 . TRBJ2-6
CASSQFGVSGNTIYF TGCGCCAGCAGCCAGTTCGGGGTCTCTGGAAACACCATATATTTT . TRBV4-1 . TRBJ1-3
CASSGQGGRTEAFF TGTGCCAGCAGCGGACAGGGTGGTCGAACTGAAGCTTTCTTT . TRBV7-2 TRBD1 TRBJ1-1
CASSRATGTSGSGEQFF TGCGCCAGCAGCAGAGCGACCGGGACTAGCGGGAGTGGTGAGCAGTTCTTC . TRBV5-1 TRBD2 TRBJ2-1
CASSLQGSGNTIYF TGTGCCAGCAGCTTACAGGGCTCTGGAAACACCATATATTTT . TRBV7-9 . TRBJ1-3
CASSLSQGSTDTQYF TGTGCCAGCAGCTTATCGCAGGGAAGCACAGATACGCAGTATTTT . TRBV11-2 . TRBJ2-3
CASSLRLGTGKIGQYF TGTGCCAGCAGTTTAAGGCTGGGGACAGGGAAGATAGGGCAGTACTTC . TRBV28 TRBD1 TRBJ2-7
CSVEARRGRELFF TGCAGCGTTGAGGCTAGGAGGGGTCGGGAGCTGTTTTTT . TRBV29-1 . TRBJ2-2
CASSLRTGQGRGPLHF TGCGCCAGCAGCTTGCGTACAGGACAGGGGAGGGGACCCCTCCACTTT . TRBV5-1 TRBD1 TRBJ1-6
CASSPVAGGIDTQYF TGTGCCAGCTCACCAGTTGCGGGAGGGATAGATACGCAGTATTTT once TRBV18 TRBD2 TRBJ2-3
CAISESGGGIGNQPQHF TGTGCCATCAGTGAGTCCGGGGGAGGAATCGGCAATCAGCCCCAGCATTTT . TRBV10-3 . TRBJ1-5